Listed below are T cell receptor beta chains from one sample, sequenced in a study of T cell responses to AZD1222 COVID-19 vaccine. Here immunoSEQ multiplex PCR was the method, and the copy in TCRdb shows in-frame clones only, minus some. The sample lists about 170,000 clones; roughly nine tenths were seen once. The sequencing used peripheral blood, collected 28 days after the second AZD1222 dose. The receptors were gathered from an adult who received the AZD1222 COVID-19 vaccine. Each CDR3 is given with its conserved first and last residue. The D gene is left open where the match is weak. Not every row has a clone size; where given, it reads once, few, many or a size class.

j_call clone_size v_call d_call cdr3_aa cdr3_nt
TRBJ2-1 - TRBV7-2 - CASSPRGLGGGNEQFF TGTGCCAGCAGCCCGAGAGGACTAGGAGGGGGCAATGAGCAGTTCTTC
TRBJ2-1 - TRBV19 - CASAKSGYEQFF TGTGCCAGCGCAAAATCGGGGTATGAGCAGTTCTTC
TRBJ2-3 - TRBV10-1 - CASSDFGRNTQYF TGCGCCAGCAGTGATTTTGGACGAAATACGCAGTATTTT
TRBJ1-1 - TRBV4-1 - CASSQDELWNTEAFF TGCGCCAGCAGCCAAGATGAGCTCTGGAACACTGAAGCTTTCTTT
TRBJ1-1 - TRBV3-1/TRBV3-2 - CASSPSPGVAFF TGTGCCAGCAGCCCATCCCCGGGAGTAGCTTTCTTT
TRBJ1-6 few TRBV6-5 - CASGQNRAGNSPLHF TGTGCCAGCGGCCAGAACAGGGCGGGGAATTCACCCCTCCACTTT
TRBJ1-1 - TRBV4-1 - CASSQDVLGGQEAFF TGCGCCAGCAGCCAAGATGTCCTGGGGGGGCAAGAAGCTTTCTTT
TRBJ1-2 once TRBV19 TRBD1 CASSMTGGNGYTF TGTGCCAGTAGTATGACAGGGGGCAATGGCTACACCTTC
TRBJ1-1 - TRBV10-1 - CASTPGFGNTEAFF TGCGCCAGCACCCCGGGTTTTGGGAACACTGAAGCTTTCTTT
TRBJ2-7 - TRBV5-3 TRBD2 CARTLGIGAGVLYEQYF TGTGCCAGAACTTTGGGGATAGGGGCGGGGGTACTCTACGAGCAGTACTTC
TRBJ1-4 - TRBV6-5 - CASRNPPDGHEKLFF TGTGCCAGCAGGAACCCCCCGGACGGCCATGAAAAACTGTTTTTT
TRBJ2-7 - TRBV4-1 TRBD2 CASSVSGTSGSYEQYF TGCGCCAGCAGCGTCTCAGGGACTAGCGGGTCCTACGAGCAGTACTTC
TRBJ2-7 - TRBV14 - CASSQEAWTDTYEQYF TGTGCCAGCAGCCAAGAGGCATGGACCGATACCTACGAGCAGTACTTC
TRBJ2-1 - TRBV27 TRBD2 CASSLGTSGGIGNEQFF TGTGCCAGCAGTCTAGGGACTAGCGGGGGGATCGGGAATGAGCAGTTCTTC
TRBJ2-6 - TRBV15 - CATSREDYSGANVLTF TGTGCCACCAGCAGAGAGGACTACTCTGGGGCCAACGTCCTGACTTTC
TRBJ2-7 - TRBV10-3 TRBD1 CAIRQTGTTYEQYF TGTGCCATCAGGCAGACAGGGACGACCTACGAGCAGTACTTC
TRBJ2-3 - TRBV11-2 - CASSSHGLTYTQYF TGTGCCAGCAGCTCGCACGGGCTTACATATACGCAGTATTTT
TRBJ1-2 - TRBV2 TRBD1 CASSEGAGGYGYTF TGTGCCAGCAGTGAAGGTGCAGGGGGTTATGGCTACACCTTC
TRBJ1-1 - TRBV4-1 - CASSQTALTEAFF TGCGCCAGCAGCCAGACAGCCCTCACTGAAGCTTTCTTT
TRBJ1-1 - TRBV3-1/TRBV3-2 - CASSRYTEAFF TGTGCCAGCAGCCGTTACACTGAAGCTTTCTTT
TRBJ1-1 few TRBV12-3/TRBV12-4 - CASKKTDYTEAFF TGTGCCAGCAAGAAGACAGACTACACTGAAGCTTTCTTT
TRBJ1-4 - TRBV19 - CASSPPGAGLFF TGTGCCAGTAGTCCTCCAGGCGCAGGGCTGTTTTTT
TRBJ2-7 - TRBV19 - CASSSPGGARYF TGTGCCAGTAGTTCCCCAGGGGGGGCGCGGTACTTC
TRBJ1-4 once TRBV21-1 - CASSKVGGDSEAATNEKLFF TGTGCCAGCAGCAAAGTAGGGGGGGACAGTGAGGCCGCAACTAATGAAAAACTGTTTTTT
TRBJ1-5 - TRBV12-3/TRBV12-4 - CASSLMNQPQHF TGTGCCAGCAGTTTAATGAATCAGCCCCAGCATTTT
TRBJ2-3 - TRBV12-3/TRBV12-4 - CATDRPGTDTQYF TGTGCCACGGACCGCCCCGGCACAGATACGCAGTATTTT
TRBJ1-1 - TRBV25-1 - CASSEPGTVNTEAFF TGTGCCAGCAGTGAACCCGGGACGGTGAACACTGAAGCTTTCTTT
TRBJ2-3 - TRBV29-1 - CSAYGTTSTDTQYF TGCAGCGCCTACGGGACAACTAGCACAGATACGCAGTATTTT
TRBJ1-1 - TRBV27 TRBD1 CASSKGTDNTEAFF TGTGCCAGCAGCAAGGGGACAGATAACACTGAAGCTTTCTTT
TRBJ2-7 - TRBV29-1 - CSVVGGRNEQYF TGCAGCGTTGTTGGGGGACGGAACGAGCAGTACTTC
TRBJ2-1 - TRBV4-3 - CASSQGQGPYNEQFF TGCGCCAGCAGCCAAGGGCAGGGCCCCTACAATGAGCAGTTCTTC
TRBJ2-3 - TRBV2 TRBD1 CASSEGGTGRMTDTQYF TGTGCCAGCAGTGAAGGGGGGACAGGGCGGATGACAGATACGCAGTATTTT
TRBJ1-3 - TRBV2 - CASMQEPGNTIYF TGTGCCAGTATGCAGGAACCTGGAAACACCATATATTTT
TRBJ1-3 - TRBV7-2 - CASSSRARNTIYF TGTGCCAGCAGCTCACGGGCGAGAAACACCATATATTTT
TRBJ1-3 - TRBV10-1 - CASSEMATLVAGNTIYF TGCGCCAGCAGTGAGATGGCCACTCTTGTGGCTGGAAACACCATATATTTT
TRBJ2-7 - TRBV6-5 TRBD1 CASTHQGTGSYEQYF TGTGCCAGCACCCACCAGGGGACAGGGTCCTACGAGCAGTACTTC
TRBJ1-3 - TRBV18 - CASSPTANRAGNTIYF TGTGCCAGCTCACCAACAGCGAACAGGGCTGGAAACACCATATATTTT
TRBJ2-7 once TRBV18 - CASSPQQETYEQYF TGTGCCAGCTCACCACAACAGGAAACCTACGAGCAGTACTTC
TRBJ2-7 - TRBV19 TRBD1 CASSPDRSSYEQYF TGTGCCAGTAGTCCGGACAGGAGCTCCTACGAGCAGTACTTC
TRBJ1-2 - TRBV19 - CASRDRRGDGYTF TGTGCCAGTAGGGACCGAAGAGGTGATGGCTACACCTTC
TRBJ2-5 once TRBV5-1 TRBD2 CASSSAGLAGGKFIYSQYF TGCGCCAGCAGCTCCGCCGGACTAGCGGGGGGCAAGTTTATCTATAGTCAGTACTTC
TRBJ1-2 - TRBV5-1 TRBD1 CASSWDSLKAGYTF TGCGCCAGCAGCTGGGACAGCCTGAAAGCGGGCTACACCTTC
TRBJ2-5 - TRBV5-5 - CASSLEGLRYQETQYF TGTGCCAGCAGCTTGGAGGGGTTGCGTTACCAAGAGACCCAGTACTTC